The 16 T cell receptor beta chains presented below share a single source sample, sequenced in a study of blood T cell dynamics during melanoma immunotherapy. Here immunoSEQ multiplex PCR was the method, and the copy in TCRdb shows in-frame clones only, minus some. The repertoire holds 10,000 to 15,000 clones, with around 84% as singletons. Sample time point: pre-treatment baseline. The material sequenced was blood, taken from a patient treated with checkpoint blockade. These TCRs come from a human donor with melanoma.

J is TRBJ2-7 and V is TRBV5-4, with 11 bases matching TRBD2. This CDR3 has 15 amino acids. The ends lost 0 bases at V and 1 base at J; junction bases unmatched: 0. CDR1 is SGHNT and CDR2 is YYREEE in the germline V gene (reference sequence). The DNA of the CDR3 is TGTGCCAGCAGCTTGGGACTAGCGGGGTCCTACGAGCAGTACTTC. This sequence encodes CASSLGLAGSYEQYF.

The chain joins TRBV4-2 to TRBJ1-2; D not resolved. V was clipped by 0 bases and J by 1 base, with 6 bases between them. The germline V gene has CDR1 LGHNA and CDR2 YNFKEQ. This CDR3 is 14 amino acids long. The CDR3 DNA sequence: TGTGCCAGCAGCCAAGATGCGGGTAACTATGGCTACACCTTC. Residues: CASSQDAGNYGYTF.

This chain uses TRBV7-9 with TRBJ2-3, with D perhaps TRBD1 (5 bases). The CDR3 length is 14 residues. The V end lost 5 bases, the J end lost 6 bases, and 15 bases lay between the germline ends. Germline V gene sequence: CDR1 SEHNR, CDR2 FQNEAQ (reference sequence). CDR3 loop: CASSPRGAGDTQYF. As DNA, the CDR3 is TGTGCCAGCAGCCCCCGTGGGGCCGGGGATACGCAGTATTTT.

J is TRBJ2-1 and V is TRBV4-2; 12 nucleotides agree with TRBD2. Germline CDR1 and CDR2: LGHNA and YNFKEQ. The CDR3 is 17 amino acids. The ends lost 1 base at V and 7 bases at J; junction bases unmatched: 8. The CDR3 is CASSQVPSGRAGNEQFF. The CDR3 DNA is TGTGCCAGCAGCCAAGTACCTAGCGGGAGGGCCGGAAATGAGCAGTTCTTC.

The genes are TRBV5-1 and TRBJ2-3; TRBD2 matches 9 bases. The germline gives CDR1 SGHRS, CDR2 YFSETQ. This CDR3 contains 15 residues. Trimming at V came to 0 bases and at J to 1 base, leaving 0 bases not matched to a gene. The CDR3 here is CASSLGLAGTDTQYF. The CDR3 DNA follows: TGCGCCAGCAGCTTGGGACTAGCGGGCACAGATACGCAGTATTTT.

The genes are TRBV9 and TRBJ1-1, with D possibly being TRBD1 (5 bases). The V end was cut by 0 bases, the J end by 0 bases, with 9 bases between. The CDR3 loop spans 15 amino acids. CDR1 SGDLS and CDR2 YYNGEE come from the germline V gene. In DNA form, the CDR3 reads TGTGCCAGCAGCGTAGGACAGAGTATGAACACTGAAGCTTTCTTT. The encoded protein is CASSVGQSMNTEAFF. The whole variable domain, filled in from reference TRBV9 and TRBJ1-1, reads DSGVTQTPKHLITATGQRVTLRCSPRSGDLSVYWYQQSLDQGLQFLIQYYNGEERAKGNILERFSAQQFPDLHSELNLSSLELGDSALYFCASSVGQSMNTEAFFGQGTRLTVV.

The gene calls are TRBV10-3 and TRBJ1-2, with 7 bases matching TRBD1. The junction had 5 bases not matched to a gene; V was cut back by 4 bases and J by 6 bases. This CDR3 contains 13 residues. Per germline, CDR1 ENHRY and CDR2 SYGVKD. The CDR3 nucleotides are TGTGCCATCAGTGGACAGGGCCTCGATGGCTACACCTTC. Its translation: CAISGQGLDGYTF.

The chain links TRBV4-1 to TRBJ2-7, with 10 positions matching TRBD2. The junction had 4 bases not matched to a gene; V was cut back by 4 bases and J by 1 base. Germline V gene sequence: CDR1 MGHRA, CDR2 YSYEKL. This CDR3 has 15 amino acids. Here the CDR3 reads CASSPTSGPSYEQYF. The CDR3 DNA sequence: TGCGCCAGCAGCCCGACTAGCGGGCCGTCCTACGAGCAGTACTTC.

The gene calls are TRBV6-6 and TRBJ1-5; D ambiguous. Germline values: CDR1 MNHNY, CDR2 SVGAGI (reference sequence). This CDR3 is 16 amino acids long. With 6 bases removed from V and 2 bases from J, the gap between germline ends came to 17 bases. This chain's CDR3 is CASSSPVALGNQPQHF. The DNA of the CDR3 is TGTGCCAGCAGCTCCCCCGTGGCGCTAGGCAATCAGCCCCAGCATTTT.

V gene TRBV6-1 combines with J gene TRBJ1-1; D gene uncertain. The ends were cut back, 3 bases at V and 1 base at J, with 6 bases in the middle. The CDR3 extends over 13 amino acids. Germline lookup yields CDR1 MNHNS and CDR2 SASEGT. CDR3 amino acids: CASSERRNTEAFF. The CDR3 DNA reads TGTGCCAGCAGTGAGAGGCGGAACACTGAAGCTTTCTTT.

This clone appeared a single time. The chain employs TRBV7-9 and TRBJ1-1; D might be TRBD1 (5 bases). Germline CDR1 reads SEHNR; CDR2 reads FQNEAQ (reference sequence). There are 15 residues in the CDR3. Trimming took 4 bases from V and 3 from J, leaving 15 bases between them. The CDR3 nucleotides read TGTGCCAGCAGCTACGGATCGACAGATGACACTGAAGCTTTCTTT. It specifies CASSYGSTDDTEAFF.

The chain recombines TRBV7-3 with TRBJ1-1; D remains ambiguous. CDR1 SGHTA and CDR2 FQGTGA come from the germline V gene. Deletions cut 2 bases from V and 5 bases from J, with 12 bases between. CDR3 length: 14 residues. CDR3 sequence: CASSLGSVGTEAFF. The CDR3 region has the DNA TGTGCCAGCAGCTTAGGGTCCGTGGGGACTGAAGCTTTCTTT.

Only one count was recorded for this clone. This chain joins TRBV6-5 and TRBJ2-1; maybe TRBD2 (6 bases). The germline V and J ends were trimmed by 0 bases and 2 bases, with 8 bases remaining between them. The germline CDR1 and CDR2 sequences are MNHEY and SVGAGI. CDR3 size: 15 residues. The CDR3 nucleotides are TGTGCCAGCAGTTACTCGGCGGGAACCTACAATGAGCAGTTCTTC. Amino acid sequence: CASSYSAGTYNEQFF.

The rearrangement joins TRBV4-1 to TRBJ1-2; unclear D gene. V dropped 1 base and J dropped 2 bases, with 8 bases sitting between them. CDR3 size: 14 residues. Germline values: CDR1 MGHRA, CDR2 YSYEKL. CDR3 nucleotides: TGCGCCAGCAGCCAAGGGTCCGGGAACTATGGCTACACCTTC. This gives the protein CASSQGSGNYGYTF.

V usage is TRBV5-3 and J usage is TRBJ1-2, with D unclear. Being an ORF, TRBV5-3 has a function that is uncertain. V gave up 1 base and J gave up 4 bases, with 11 bases separating them. This CDR3 spans 14 amino acids. This chain's CDR3 is CARSLNMVAYGYTF. The CDR3 DNA reads TGTGCCAGAAGCTTGAACATGGTCGCCTATGGCTACACCTTC.

Notes on this clone: The sample carries other DNA sequences with the same CDR3. The chain combines TRBV4-2 with TRBJ1-3; D possibly corresponds to TRBD1 (5 bases). Germline values: CDR1 LGHNA, CDR2 YNFKEQ. The V gene lost 0 bases and the J gene lost 0 bases, with 9 bases spanning the gap. There are 16 residues in the CDR3. CDR3 sequence: CASSQEGTHSGNTIYF. For the CDR3, the DNA is TGTGCCAGCAGCCAAGAGGGGACTCACTCTGGAAACACCATATATTTT.